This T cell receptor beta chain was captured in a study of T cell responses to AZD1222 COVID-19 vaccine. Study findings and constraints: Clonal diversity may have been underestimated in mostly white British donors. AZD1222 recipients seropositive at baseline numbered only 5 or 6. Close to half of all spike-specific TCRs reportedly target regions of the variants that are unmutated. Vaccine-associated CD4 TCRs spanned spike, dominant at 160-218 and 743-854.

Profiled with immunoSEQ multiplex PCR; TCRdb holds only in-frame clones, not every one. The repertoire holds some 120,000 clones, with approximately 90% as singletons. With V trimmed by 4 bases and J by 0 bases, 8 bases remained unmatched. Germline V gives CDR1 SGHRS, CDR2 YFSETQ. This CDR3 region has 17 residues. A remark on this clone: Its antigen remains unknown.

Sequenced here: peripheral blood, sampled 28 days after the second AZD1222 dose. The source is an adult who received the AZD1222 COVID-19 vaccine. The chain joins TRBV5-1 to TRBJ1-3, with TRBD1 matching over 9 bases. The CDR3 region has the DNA TGCGCCAGCAGCAAGGGACAGGGACTAAGCTCTGGAAACACCATATATTTT. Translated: CASSKGQGLSSGNTIYF. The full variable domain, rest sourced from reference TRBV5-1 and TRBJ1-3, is KAGVTQTPRYLIKTRGQQVTLSCSPISGHRSVSWYQQTPGQGLQFLFEYFSETQRNKGNFPGRFSGRQFSNSRSEMNVSTLELGDSALYLCASSKGQGLSSGNTIYFGEGSWLTVV.